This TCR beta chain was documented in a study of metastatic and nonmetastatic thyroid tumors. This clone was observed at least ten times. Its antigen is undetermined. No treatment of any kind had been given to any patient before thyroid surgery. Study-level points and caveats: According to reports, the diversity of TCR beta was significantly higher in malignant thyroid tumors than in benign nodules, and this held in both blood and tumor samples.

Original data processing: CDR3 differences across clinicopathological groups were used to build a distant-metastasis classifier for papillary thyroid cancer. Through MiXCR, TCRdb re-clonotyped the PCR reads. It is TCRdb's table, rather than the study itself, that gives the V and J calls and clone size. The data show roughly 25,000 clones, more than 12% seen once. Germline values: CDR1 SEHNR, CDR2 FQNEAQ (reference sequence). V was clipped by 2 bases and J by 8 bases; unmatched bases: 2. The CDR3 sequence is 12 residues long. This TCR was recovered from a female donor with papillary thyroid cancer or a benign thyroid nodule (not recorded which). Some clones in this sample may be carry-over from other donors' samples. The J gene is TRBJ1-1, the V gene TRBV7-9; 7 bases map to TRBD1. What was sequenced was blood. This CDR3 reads CASSLTGEEAFF. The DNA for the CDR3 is TGTGCCAGCAGCTTAACAGGGGAGGAAGCTTTCTTT.